This TCR beta chain originates from a study of beta chain features in type 1 diabetes. Study results and limitations: Sampled from patients, naive, central memory and Treg TCRB repertoires appeared more similar than those sampled from healthy donors. A definitive answer on HLA type influencing TCRB rearrangement was not reached here.

On this clone: The target antigen is unknown.

The authors sorted CD4+ naive, central memory, regulatory and stem cell-like memory cells via CD45RO/CCR7/CD25/CD127/CD95/CD27. All of the isolated RNA was reverse transcribed, so expressed TCRB transcripts were sequenced. Assay: immunoSEQ multiplex PCR; the TCRdb copy retains only in-frame clones and omits some. The data contain under 300,000 clones, under 8.5% of them singletons. The sequenced sample consisted of central memory CD4+ T cells from blood. The receptor was isolated from a woman aged 18 to 35 in good health.

CDR3 protein: CASSQRRLADTGELFF. CDR3 sequence (DNA): TGCGCCAGCAGCCAGCGTCGGCTAGCCGACACCGGGGAGCTGTTTTTT. The chain combines TRBV5-1 with TRBJ2-2, with D possibly TRBD2 on 5 matching bases. Germline CDR1 and CDR2: SGHRS and YFSETQ. Between the trimmed V and J ends, which lost 4 bases and 3 bases, there was a span of 16 bases. This CDR3 region has 16 residues.